The present T cell receptor beta chain was sequenced within a study of T cells expressing NK-cell markers. Looking at the study overall: Of eight sequenced donors, seven were HCMV-seropositive and one HCMV-seronegative.

Using the 5' RACE reads, TCRdb records one entry per CDR3 protein without DNA. This table lists roughly 390,000 distinct CDR3 sequences. In germline, CDR1 is SQVTM, CDR2 ANQGSEA. The CDR3 is 13 amino acids. Sequenced sample: blood T cells: a sorted CD56 or NKG2C T cell subset, CD4+ or CD8+ T cells, or bulk PBMC T cells (not recorded which). The sequence was obtained from a man aged 18 to 69 in good health. This chain connects TRBV29-1 to TRBJ1-2. CDR3 sequence reads: CSVGETRNYGYTF.